This TCR beta chain appears in the sequencing data of a study of shared clonotypes between healthy human individuals. Study overall: Every donor yielded three CD4 naive, three CD4 memory, two CD8 naive and one CD8 memory plate. Study outcomes and limitations: Expectations were that clonotype sharing among donors would be affected by sequencing depth.

Some clones are missing from TCRdb's copy, which holds only in-frame ones; the method was immunoSEQ multiplex PCR. The sample has millions of clones, about 95% seen once. Naive CD8 cells lacked CD45RO and underwent positive selection for CCR7, leaving out terminally differentiated effector memory CD45RA+ cells. From germline, CDR1 is SQVTM and CDR2 ANQGSEA. After removal of 6 bases from V and 7 bases from J, the junction contained 5 bases not matched to a gene. CDR3 length equals 12 residues. For this clone: Its specificity is not known.

The sample consisted of naive CD8+ T cells sorted from blood. The chain combines TRBV29-1 with TRBJ2-7, with TRBD1 identical over 11 bases. This TCR derives from a man between 18 and 35 years old in good health. CDR3 sequence reads: CSVRDRGGEQYF. Written as DNA, the CDR3 is TGCAGCGTCCGGGACAGGGGGGGAGAGCAGTACTTC.